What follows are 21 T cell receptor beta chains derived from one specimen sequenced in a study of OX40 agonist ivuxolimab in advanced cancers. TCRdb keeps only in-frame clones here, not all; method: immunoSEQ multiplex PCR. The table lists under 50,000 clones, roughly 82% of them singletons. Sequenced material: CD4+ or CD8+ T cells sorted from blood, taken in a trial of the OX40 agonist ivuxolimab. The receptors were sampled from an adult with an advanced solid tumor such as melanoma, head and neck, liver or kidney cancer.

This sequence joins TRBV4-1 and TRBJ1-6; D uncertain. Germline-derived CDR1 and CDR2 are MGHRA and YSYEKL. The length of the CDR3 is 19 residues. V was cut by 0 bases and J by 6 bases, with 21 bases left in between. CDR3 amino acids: CASSQDRESEASSNSPLHF. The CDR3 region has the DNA TGCGCCAGCAGCCAAGACAGAGAAAGTGAAGCCAGCAGTAATTCACCCCTCCACTTT.

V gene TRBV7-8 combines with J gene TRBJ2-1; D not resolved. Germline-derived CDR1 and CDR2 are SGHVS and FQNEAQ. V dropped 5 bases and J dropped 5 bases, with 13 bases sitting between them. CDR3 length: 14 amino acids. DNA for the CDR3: TGTGCCAGCAGCCCAGAACTGGACCACAATGAGCAGTTCTTC. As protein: CASSPELDHNEQFF.

CDR3 DNA: TGTGCCAGTAGTCAGTCCGGGGAGCTGTTTTTT. Its protein is CASSQSGELFF. This rearrangement joins TRBV19 to TRBJ2-2; D is unresolved. V shed 5 bases and J shed 6 bases, with 4 bases lying between them. The CDR3 contains 11 residues. In germline, CDR1 is LNHDA, CDR2 SQIVND (reference sequence).

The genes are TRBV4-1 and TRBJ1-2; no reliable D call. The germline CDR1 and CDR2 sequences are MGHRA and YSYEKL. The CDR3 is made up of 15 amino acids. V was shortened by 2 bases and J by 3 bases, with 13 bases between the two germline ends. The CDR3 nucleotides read TGCGCCAGCAGCCAATCTACCCGCAGGTACTATGGCTACACCTTC. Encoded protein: CASSQSTRRYYGYTF.

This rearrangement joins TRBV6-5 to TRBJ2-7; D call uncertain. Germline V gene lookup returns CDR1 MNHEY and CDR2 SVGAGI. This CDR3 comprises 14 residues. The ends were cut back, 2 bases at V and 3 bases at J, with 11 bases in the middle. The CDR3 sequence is CASSYSLFDYEQYF. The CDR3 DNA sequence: TGTGCCAGCAGTTACAGTCTGTTCGACTACGAGCAGTACTTC.

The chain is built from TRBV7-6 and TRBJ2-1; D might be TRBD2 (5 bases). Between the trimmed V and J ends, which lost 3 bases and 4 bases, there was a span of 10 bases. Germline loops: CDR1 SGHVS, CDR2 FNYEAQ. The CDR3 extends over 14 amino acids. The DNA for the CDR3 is TGTGCCAGCAGCTTGGGGAGCCGATACAATGAGCAGTTCTTC. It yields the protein CASSLGSRYNEQFF.

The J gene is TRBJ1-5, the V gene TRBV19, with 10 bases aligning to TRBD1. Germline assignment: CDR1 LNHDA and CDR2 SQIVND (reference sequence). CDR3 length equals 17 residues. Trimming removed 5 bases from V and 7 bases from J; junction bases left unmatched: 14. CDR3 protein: CASSALPGTGVVQPQHF. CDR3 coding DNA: TGTGCCAGTAGTGCCCTACCCGGGACAGGGGTTGTACAGCCCCAGCATTTT.

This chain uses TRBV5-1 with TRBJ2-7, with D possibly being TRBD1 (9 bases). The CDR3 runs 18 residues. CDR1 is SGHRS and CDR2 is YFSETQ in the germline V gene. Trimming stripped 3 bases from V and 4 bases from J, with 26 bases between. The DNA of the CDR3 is TGCGCCAGCAGCTCAAGGACAGGGGATGAGCGGGAGCTTTACGAGCAGTACTTC. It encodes CASSSRTGDERELYEQYF.

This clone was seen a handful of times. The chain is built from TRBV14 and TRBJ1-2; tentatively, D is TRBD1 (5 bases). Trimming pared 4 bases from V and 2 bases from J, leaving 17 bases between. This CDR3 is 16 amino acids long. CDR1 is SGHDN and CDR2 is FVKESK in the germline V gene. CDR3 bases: TGTGCCAGCAGCCCCCTCAGTCCGACAGAAAACTATGGCTACACCTTC. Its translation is CASSPLSPTENYGYTF.

The chain's CDR3 is CASSGPRQARNQPQHF. The CDR3 bases are TGTGCCAGCAGTGGCCCGAGACAGGCTCGCAATCAGCCCCAGCATTTT. The rearrangement links TRBV6-1 to TRBJ1-5; tentative D call: TRBD1 (6 bases). Germline lookup yields CDR1 MNHNS and CDR2 SASEGT. The CDR3 has 16 amino acids. V gave up 4 bases and J gave up 2 bases, with 15 bases separating them.

The CDR3 is CASSRARETDIQYF. DNA for the CDR3: TGTGCCAGCAGCCGAGCTAGGGAGACGGACATTCAGTACTTC. The chain uses TRBV21-1 and TRBJ2-4; TRBD2, the D gene given by the table, was not confirmed from the DNA. TRBV21-1 is a recognized pseudogene. The CDR3 has 14 residues.

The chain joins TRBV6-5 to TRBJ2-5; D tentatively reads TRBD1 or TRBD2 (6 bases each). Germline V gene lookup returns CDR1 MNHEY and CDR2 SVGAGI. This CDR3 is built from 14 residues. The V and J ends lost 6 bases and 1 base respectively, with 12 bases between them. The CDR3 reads CASSFGGAQETQYF. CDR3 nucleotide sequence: TGTGCCAGCAGCTTCGGGGGCGCCCAAGAGACCCAGTACTTC.

This CDR3 is CASSLLGSGANVLTF. As DNA, the CDR3 is TGTGCCAGCAGCTTGTTGGGTTCTGGGGCCAACGTCCTGACTTTC. The rearrangement uses TRBV5-4 and TRBJ2-6; D uncertain. Germline lookup yields CDR1 SGHNT and CDR2 YYREEE (reference sequence). The V end was cut by 1 base, the J end by 1 base, with 6 bases between. CDR3 length: 15 amino acids.

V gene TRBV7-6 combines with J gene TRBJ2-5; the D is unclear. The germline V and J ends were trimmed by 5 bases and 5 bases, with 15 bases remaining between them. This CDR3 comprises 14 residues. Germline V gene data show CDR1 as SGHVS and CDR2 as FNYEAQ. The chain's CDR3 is CASSQPQDPETQYF. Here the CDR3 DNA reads TGTGCCAGCAGCCAACCCCAGGATCCGGAGACCCAGTACTTC.

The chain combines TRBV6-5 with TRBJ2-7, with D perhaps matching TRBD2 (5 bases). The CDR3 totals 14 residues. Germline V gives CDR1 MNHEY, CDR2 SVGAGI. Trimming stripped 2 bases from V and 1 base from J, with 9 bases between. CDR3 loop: CASSYRRVSYEQYF. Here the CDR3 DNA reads TGTGCCAGCAGTTACAGGCGGGTATCCTACGAGCAGTACTTC.

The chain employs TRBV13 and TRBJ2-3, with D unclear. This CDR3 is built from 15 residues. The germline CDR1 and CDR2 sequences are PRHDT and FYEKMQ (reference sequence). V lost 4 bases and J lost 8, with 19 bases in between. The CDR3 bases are TGTGCCAGCAGCTCAAGAATAAACACCCAATTTACGCAGTATTTT. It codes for CASSSRINTQFTQYF.

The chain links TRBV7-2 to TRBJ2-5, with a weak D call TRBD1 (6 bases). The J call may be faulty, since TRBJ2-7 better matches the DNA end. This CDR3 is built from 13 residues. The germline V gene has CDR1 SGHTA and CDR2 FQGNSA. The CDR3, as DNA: TGTGCCAGCAGTTCCGACAGGACATACGAGCAGTACTTC. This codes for CASSSDRTYEQYF.

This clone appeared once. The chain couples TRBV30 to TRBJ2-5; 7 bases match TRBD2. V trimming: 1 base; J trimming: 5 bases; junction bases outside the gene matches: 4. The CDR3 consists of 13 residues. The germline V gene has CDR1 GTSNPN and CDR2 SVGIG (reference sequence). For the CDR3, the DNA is TGTGCCTGGAGTGGGGGGGGAAGGGAGACCCAGTACTTC. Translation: CAWSGGGRETQYF. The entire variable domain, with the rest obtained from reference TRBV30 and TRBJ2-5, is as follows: SQTIHQWPATLVQPVGSPLSLECTVEGTSNPNLYWYRQAAGRGLQLLFYSVGIGQISSEVPQNLSASRPQDRQFILSSKKLLLSDSGFYLCAWSGGGRETQYFGPGTRLLVL.

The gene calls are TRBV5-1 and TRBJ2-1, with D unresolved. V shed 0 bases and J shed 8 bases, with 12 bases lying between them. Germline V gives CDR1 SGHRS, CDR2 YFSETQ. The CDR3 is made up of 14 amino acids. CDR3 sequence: CASSLGPASDEQFF. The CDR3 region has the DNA TGCGCCAGCAGCTTGGGTCCAGCTTCGGATGAGCAGTTCTTC.

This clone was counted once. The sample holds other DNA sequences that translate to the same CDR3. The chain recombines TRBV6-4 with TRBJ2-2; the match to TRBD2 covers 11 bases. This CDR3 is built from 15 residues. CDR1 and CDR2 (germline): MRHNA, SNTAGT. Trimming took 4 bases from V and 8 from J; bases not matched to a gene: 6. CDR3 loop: CASSVLAGGTGELFF. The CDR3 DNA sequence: TGTGCCAGCAGTGTTCTAGCGGGAGGCACTGGGGAGCTGTTTTTT.

The DNA for the CDR3 is TGTGCCAGCAGCCCGAGCCTGCACGCCAATGAGCAGTTCTTC. This translates into CASSPSLHANEQFF. The V gene is TRBV11-2, the J gene TRBJ2-1; D gene ambiguous. Germline V gives CDR1 SGHAT, CDR2 FQNNGV. CDR3 length equals 14 residues. The germline V and J ends were trimmed by 5 bases and 6 bases, with 14 bases remaining between them.